This T cell receptor (beta chain) emerged from a study of Ad26.COV2.S vaccination and SARS-CoV-2 variants. As for the study in general: Sample donor was a member of the COV1001 Ad26.COV2.S trial arm. Intramuscular Ad26.COV2.S at 5x10^10 or 1x10^11 viral particles.

Sample treatment: about 20 received Ad26.COV2.S at low or high dose, single or two shots; about 5 received placebo; per-sample allocation not given. Sampling was performed 63 days after the first vaccine or placebo injection. Based in Boston, the donor was an adult of 18-55 years. Study-level points and caveats: Spike-specific TCR breadth was greater after Ad26.COV2.S than placebo.

Concerning this clone: What it binds is unknown.

Sequencing was performed with immunoSEQ multiplex PCR; in TCRdb, only in-frame clones are kept and a portion is missing. The sample consists of around 450,000 clones, 90% of them appearing once. The length of the CDR3 is 16 residues. Per germline, CDR1 GTSNPN and CDR2 SVGIG (reference sequence). V was shortened by 3 bases and J by 5 bases, with 17 bases between the two germline ends. The specimen was peripheral blood, collected in a trial of Ad26.COV2.S vaccine versus placebo. This clonotype was sampled from a person aged 18-65 years who received the Ad26.COV2.S COVID-19 vaccine or a placebo. The chain employs TRBV30 and TRBJ1-6; D unclear. In DNA, the CDR3 is TGTGCCTGGAGGAACGGCCCAGTGATCGATAATTCACCCCTCCACTTT. It is translated as CAWRNGPVIDNSPLHF.